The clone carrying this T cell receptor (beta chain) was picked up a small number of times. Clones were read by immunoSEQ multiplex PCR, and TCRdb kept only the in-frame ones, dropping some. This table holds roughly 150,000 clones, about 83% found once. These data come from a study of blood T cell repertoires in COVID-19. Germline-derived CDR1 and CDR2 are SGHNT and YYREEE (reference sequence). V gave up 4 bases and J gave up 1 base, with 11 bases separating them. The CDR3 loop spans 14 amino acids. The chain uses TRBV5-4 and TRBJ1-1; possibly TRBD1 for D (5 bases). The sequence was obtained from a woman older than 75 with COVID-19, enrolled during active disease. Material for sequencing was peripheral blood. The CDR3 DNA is TGTGCCAGCAGCCTAGACAGACAGAACACTGAAGCTTTCTTT. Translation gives CASSLDRQNTEAFF. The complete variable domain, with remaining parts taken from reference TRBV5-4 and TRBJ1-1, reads ETGVTQSPTHLIKTRGQQVTLRCSSQSGHNTVSWYQQALGQGPQFIFQYYREEENGRGNFPPRFSGLQFPNYSSELNVNALELDDSALYLCASSLDRQNTEAFFGQGTRLTVV.